This T cell receptor (beta chain) appears in the sequencing data of a study of response to subunit inactivated influenza vaccine. General study points: Each seasonal influenza vaccination, the authors suggested, recruits few new T cells.

The germline V and J ends were trimmed by 2 bases and 5 bases, with 9 bases remaining between them. The CDR3 has 13 amino acids. The germline gives CDR1 SGHRS, CDR2 YFSETQ. TCRdb analysed the RT-PCR reads with MiXCR anew, one entry per CDR3 protein. The sample lists around 750,000 distinct CDR3 sequences; 21% were seen once. This clonotype came up a few times. Its antigen remains unidentified. The material sequenced was PBMCs from blood, taken more than 4 days after vaccination. This chain links TRBV5-1 with TRBJ2-3; a weak D match, TRBD2 (5 bases). The clonotype originates from a middle-aged man who received an inactivated influenza vaccine. CDR3 residues: CASSFFRGDTQYF. As DNA, the CDR3 is TGCGCCAGCAGCTTCTTCCGGGGAGATACGCAGTATTTT.